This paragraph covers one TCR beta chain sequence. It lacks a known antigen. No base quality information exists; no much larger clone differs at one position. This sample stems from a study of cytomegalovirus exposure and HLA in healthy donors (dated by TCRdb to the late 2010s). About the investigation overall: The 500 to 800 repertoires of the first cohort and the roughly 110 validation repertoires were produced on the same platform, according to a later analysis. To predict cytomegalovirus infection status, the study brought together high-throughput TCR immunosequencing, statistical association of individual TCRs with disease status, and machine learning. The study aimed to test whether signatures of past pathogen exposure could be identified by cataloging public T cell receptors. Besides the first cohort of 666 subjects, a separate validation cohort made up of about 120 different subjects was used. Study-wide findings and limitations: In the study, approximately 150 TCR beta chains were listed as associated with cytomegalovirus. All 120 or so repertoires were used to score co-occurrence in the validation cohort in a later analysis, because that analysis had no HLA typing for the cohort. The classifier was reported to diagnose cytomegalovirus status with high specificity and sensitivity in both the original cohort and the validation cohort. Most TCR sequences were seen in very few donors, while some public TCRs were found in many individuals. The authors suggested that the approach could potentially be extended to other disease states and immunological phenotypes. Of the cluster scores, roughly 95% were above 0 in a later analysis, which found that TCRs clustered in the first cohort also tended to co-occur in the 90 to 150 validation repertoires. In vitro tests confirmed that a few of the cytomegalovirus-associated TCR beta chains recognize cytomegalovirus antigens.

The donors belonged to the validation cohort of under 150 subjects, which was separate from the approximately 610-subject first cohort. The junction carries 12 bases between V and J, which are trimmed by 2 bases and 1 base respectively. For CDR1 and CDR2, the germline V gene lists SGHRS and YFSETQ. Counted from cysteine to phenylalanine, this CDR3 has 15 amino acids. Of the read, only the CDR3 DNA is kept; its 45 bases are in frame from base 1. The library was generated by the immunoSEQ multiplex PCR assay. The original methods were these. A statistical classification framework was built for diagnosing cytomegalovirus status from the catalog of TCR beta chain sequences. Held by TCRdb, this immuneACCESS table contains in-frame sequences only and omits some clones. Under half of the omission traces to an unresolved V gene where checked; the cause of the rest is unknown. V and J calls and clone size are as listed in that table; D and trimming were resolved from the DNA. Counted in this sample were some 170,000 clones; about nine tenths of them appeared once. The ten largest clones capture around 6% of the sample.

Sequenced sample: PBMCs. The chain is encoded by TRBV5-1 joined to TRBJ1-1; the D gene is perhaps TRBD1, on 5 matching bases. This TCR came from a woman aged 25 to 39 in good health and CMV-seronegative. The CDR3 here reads CASSFATVSNTEAFF. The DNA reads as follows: TGCGCCAGCAGCTTCGCGACAGTTTCGAACACTGAAGCTTTCTTT.